The T cell receptor beta chain described here comes from a study of response to subunit inactivated influenza vaccine. Overall study results and limits: Only a handful of new T cells, the authors suggested, are recruited with each seasonal influenza vaccination.

This clonotype was seen many times. Its antigen is not known. TCRdb recomputed calls from the RT-PCR reads with MiXCR, one row per CDR3 protein. The table shows more than 700,000 distinct CDR3 sequences, with 20% to 25% occurring only once. The V gene's germline CDR1 is SGHVS and CDR2 FQNEAQ. The CDR3 totals 14 residues. Trimming cost V 1 base and J 10 bases, with 16 bases left between them. The receptor comes from a man aged 50-60 years who received an inactivated influenza vaccine. Here the sequenced sample was PBMCs from blood, taken about 5 days after vaccination. This chain joins TRBV7-8 and TRBJ2-5; the D is unclear. In nucleotides, the CDR3 is TGTGCCAGCAGCTTAGGATCTACAAGAGATATCCAGTACTTC. Translated, it gives CASSLGSTRDIQYF.